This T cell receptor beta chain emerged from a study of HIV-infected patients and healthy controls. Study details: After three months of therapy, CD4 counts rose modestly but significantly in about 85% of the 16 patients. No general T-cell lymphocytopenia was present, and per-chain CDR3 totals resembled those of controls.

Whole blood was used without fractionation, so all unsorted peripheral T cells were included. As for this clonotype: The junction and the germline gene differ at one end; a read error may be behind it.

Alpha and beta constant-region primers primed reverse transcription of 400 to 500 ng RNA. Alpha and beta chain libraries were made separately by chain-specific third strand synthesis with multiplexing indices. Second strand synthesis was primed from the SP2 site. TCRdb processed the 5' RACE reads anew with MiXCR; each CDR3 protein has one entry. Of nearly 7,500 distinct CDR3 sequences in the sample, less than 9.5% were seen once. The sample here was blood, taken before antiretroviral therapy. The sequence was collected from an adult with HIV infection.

The CDR3, as DNA: TGTGACAGCATCTTTGAGGGGCTAGGGCGCAATCAGCCACAGAATTTT. Amino acids: CDSIFEGLGRNQPQNF. The chain joins TRBV28 to TRBJ1-5, with D perhaps TRBD1 (5 bases). The CDR3 sequence is 16 residues long. Germline CDR1 MDHEN, CDR2 SYDVKM.